This T cell receptor beta chain appears in the sequencing data of a study of patients and donors after allogeneic stem cell transplantation. This clonotype has just a few counts. MiXCR was run by TCRdb on the RT-PCR reads, yielding one entry per CDR3 protein. The table lists roughly 940,000 distinct CDR3 sequences, roughly 18% of them singletons, with around 6% in the top ten. In germline, CDR1 is SGHRS, CDR2 YFSETQ. This CDR3 is built from 18 residues. The ends lost 4 bases at V and 5 bases at J; junction bases unmatched: 20. Sequencing was performed on blood, either unsorted or a sorted T cell fraction (not recorded which). The origin of this receptor is a human donor who was either an allogeneic HSCT recipient or a stem cell or donor lymphocyte infusion donor (not recorded which). It is not recorded whose cells these are; they may come from a transplant donor. The J gene is TRBJ1-2, the V gene TRBV5-1; TRBD1 matches at 7 bases. For the CDR3, the DNA is TGCGCCAGCAGCCGTTTCCGGGACAGCATCTATTCGGGGTATGGCTACACCTTC. Encoded protein: CASSRFRDSIYSGYGYTF.